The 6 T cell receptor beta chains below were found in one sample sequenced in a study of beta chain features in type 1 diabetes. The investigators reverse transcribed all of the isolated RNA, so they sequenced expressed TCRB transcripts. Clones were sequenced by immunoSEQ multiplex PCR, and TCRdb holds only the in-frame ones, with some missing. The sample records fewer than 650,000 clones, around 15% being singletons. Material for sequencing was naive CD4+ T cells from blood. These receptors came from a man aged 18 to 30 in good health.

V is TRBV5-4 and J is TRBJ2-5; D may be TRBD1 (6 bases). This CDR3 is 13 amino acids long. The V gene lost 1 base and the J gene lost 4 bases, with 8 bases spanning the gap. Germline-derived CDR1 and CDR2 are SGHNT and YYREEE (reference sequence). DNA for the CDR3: TGTGCCAGCAGCTTGAACAGGGCAGAGACCCAGTACTTC. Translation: CASSLNRAETQYF.

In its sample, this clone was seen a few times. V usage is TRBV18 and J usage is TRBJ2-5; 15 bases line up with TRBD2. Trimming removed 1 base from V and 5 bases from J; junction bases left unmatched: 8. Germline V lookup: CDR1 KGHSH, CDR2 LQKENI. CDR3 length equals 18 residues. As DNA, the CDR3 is TGTGCCAGCTCACCACTTCGGACTAGCGGGGGGGGCCGGGAGACCCAGTACTTC. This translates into CASSPLRTSGGGRETQYF.

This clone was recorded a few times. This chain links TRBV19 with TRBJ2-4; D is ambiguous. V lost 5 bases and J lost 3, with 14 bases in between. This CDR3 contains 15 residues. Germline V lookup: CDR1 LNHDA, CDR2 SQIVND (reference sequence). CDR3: CASSPGPWGKNIQYF. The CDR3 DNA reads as TGTGCCAGTAGTCCGGGCCCCTGGGGCAAAAACATTCAGTACTTC. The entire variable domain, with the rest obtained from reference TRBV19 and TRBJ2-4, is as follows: DGGITQSPKYLFRKEGQNVTLSCEQNLNHDAMYWYRQDPGQGLRLIYYSQIVNDFQKGDIAEGYSVSREKKESFPLTVTSAQKNPTAFYLCASSPGPWGKNIQYFGAGTRLSVL.

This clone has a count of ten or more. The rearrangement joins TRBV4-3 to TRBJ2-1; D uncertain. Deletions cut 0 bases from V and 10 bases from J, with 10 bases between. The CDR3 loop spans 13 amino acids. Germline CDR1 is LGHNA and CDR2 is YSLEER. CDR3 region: CASSQDVISEQFF. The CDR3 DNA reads TGCGCCAGCAGCCAAGATGTGATATCCGAGCAGTTCTTC.

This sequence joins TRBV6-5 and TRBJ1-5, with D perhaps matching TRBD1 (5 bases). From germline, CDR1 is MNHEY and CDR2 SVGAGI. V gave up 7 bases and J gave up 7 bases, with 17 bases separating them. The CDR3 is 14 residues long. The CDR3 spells CASNQGGLGQPQHF. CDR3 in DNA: TGTGCCAGCAACCAGGGAGGGTTGGGGCAGCCCCAGCATTTT.

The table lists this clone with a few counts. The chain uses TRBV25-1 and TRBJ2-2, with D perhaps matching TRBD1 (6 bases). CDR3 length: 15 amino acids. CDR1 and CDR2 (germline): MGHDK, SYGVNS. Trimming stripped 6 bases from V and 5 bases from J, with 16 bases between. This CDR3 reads CASSRFRGGTGELFF. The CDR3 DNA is TGTGCCAGCAGCCGTTTCAGGGGCGGAACCGGGGAGCTGTTTTTT.